This T cell receptor (beta chain) is from a study of T cell changes during pregnancy in multiple sclerosis. Sequencing was performed with immunoSEQ multiplex PCR; in TCRdb, only in-frame clones are kept and a portion is missing. The sample contains fewer than 150,000 clones, around 95% of which appear only once. The CDR3 is 13 amino acids. V shed 8 bases and J shed 3 bases, with 14 bases lying between them. In germline, CDR1 is WNHNN, CDR2 SYGVQD (reference sequence). The rearrangement joins TRBV10-1 to TRBJ2-7; perhaps TRBD1 as D (6 bases). The clonotype comes from a female donor with multiple sclerosis, enrolled in a pregnancy study. The input for sequencing was peripheral blood, taken after pregnancy. In nucleotides, the CDR3 is TGCGCCAGCCCCGAGGGACACTTCTACGAGCAGTACTTC. It yields the protein CASPEGHFYEQYF.